Reported below is one T cell receptor beta chain. Its antigen is as yet unknown. PCR amplification relied on 60 Vbeta primers (plus 13 Jbeta primers). Using immunoSEQ multiplex PCR, the repertoire was profiled, and TCRdb retains in-frame clones only, with some absent. The sample contains about 160,000 clones, approximately 84% of which appear only once. The CDR3 extends over 14 amino acids. V lost 5 bases and J lost 1, with 13 bases in between. CDR1 and CDR2 from the germline V gene are SGHRS and YFSETQ. This specimen comes from a study of cytomegalovirus exposure and HLA in healthy donors. Study in general: Drawn from HLA-typed donors, 80 million to 95 million unique TCRs were held in an early data release. Study-level findings and limits: Follow-up analysis later connected one missense variant in DCLRE1C with trimming of TCR beta V- and J-genes.

The sample comprised PBMCs. This rearrangement joins TRBV5-1 to TRBJ2-7, with D perhaps matching TRBD2 (6 bases). The TCR originated in a male donor in good health and CMV-seropositive. DNA for the CDR3: TGCGCCAGCAGGGGAGACGGGGGATCCTACGAGCAGTACTTC. It codes for CASRGDGGSYEQYF.